These 25 T cell receptor beta chains were sequenced from one sample in a study of shared clonotypes between healthy human individuals. Libraries were prepared by immunoSEQ multiplex PCR; TCRdb keeps only in-frame clonotypes and omits some of them. The repertoire holds 230,000 or so clones, with 65% to 70% as singletons. Sequencing input: memory CD4+ T cells sorted from blood. Subset defined: CD45RA-negative fraction. The receptors derive from a man under 40 in good health.

This clone came up a few times. The chain carries TRBV14 and TRBJ1-2; 7 positions agree with TRBD1. The CDR3 loop spans 13 amino acids. V trimming: 4 bases; J trimming: 7 bases; junction bases outside the gene matches: 6. The V gene's germline CDR1 is SGHDN and CDR2 FVKESK. CDR3 loop: CASSPRQGGGYTF. In nucleotides, the CDR3 is TGTGCCAGCAGCCCCAGACAGGGAGGTGGCTACACCTTC.

The rearrangement uses TRBV28 and TRBJ2-3, with a possible D match to TRBD1 (5 bases). This CDR3 region has 12 residues. Per the germline V gene, CDR1 is MDHEN and CDR2 is SYDVKM. Trimming shortened V by 4 bases and J by 6 bases, and 8 bases separated the two germline ends. Written as DNA, the CDR3 is TGTGCCAGCAGTTCAGGGTTCGATACGCAGTATTTT. Translated: CASSSGFDTQYF.

V is TRBV19 and J is TRBJ2-2, with 9 bases fitting TRBD1. V dropped 8 bases and J dropped 4; count of bases not matched to a gene: 5. Germline values: CDR1 LNHDA, CDR2 SQIVND (reference sequence). CDR3 length: 14 residues. The CDR3 DNA reads as TGTGCCAGTCGGACAGGGGCCTTCACCGGGGAGCTGTTTTTT. Translated: CASRTGAFTGELFF.

The V and J genes are TRBV7-2 and TRBJ2-3; D gene uncertain. Trimming cost V 1 base and J 3 bases, with 11 bases left between them. In germline, CDR1 is SGHTA, CDR2 FQGNSA. CDR3 length: 15 amino acids. The CDR3 here is CASSLVMGSTDTQYF. CDR3 nucleotide sequence: TGTGCCAGCAGCTTAGTAATGGGGTCGACAGATACGCAGTATTTT.

The CDR3 reads CASSQLPGPGGELFF. CDR3 coding DNA: TGTGCCAGCTCACAATTGCCAGGTCCGGGCGGGGAGCTGTTTTTT. The V gene is TRBV18, the J gene TRBJ2-2, with unresolved D. The V end lost 4 bases, the J end lost 7 bases, and 16 bases lay between the germline ends. This CDR3 spans 15 amino acids. Germline assignment: CDR1 KGHSH and CDR2 LQKENI. The complete variable domain, with remaining parts taken from reference TRBV18 and TRBJ2-2, reads NAGVMQNPRHLVRRRGQEARLRCSPMKGHSHVYWYRQLPEEGLKFMVYLQKENIIDESGMPKERFSAEFPKEGPSILRIQQVVRGDSAAYFCASSQLPGPGGELFFGEGSRLTVL.

The genes are TRBV11-3 and TRBJ2-1, with TRBD2 identical over 7 bases. CDR3 length: 14 amino acids. Germline V lookup: CDR1 SGHNT, CDR2 YENEEA. The ends lost 5 bases at V and 5 bases at J; junction bases unmatched: 6. The CDR3 sequence: CASSGLAADNEQFF. The CDR3 DNA sequence: TGTGCCAGCAGCGGCCTAGCGGCCGACAATGAGCAGTTCTTC.

This clone was detected a few times. The chain has TRBV11-2 and TRBJ1-2; D is undetermined. Germline assignment: CDR1 SGHAT and CDR2 FQNNGV. This CDR3 contains 13 residues. V was pared by 5 bases and J by 3 bases, with 10 bases between. CDR3 in amino acids: CASSRELDYGYTF. CDR3 DNA sequence: TGTGCCAGCAGCCGTGAATTAGACTATGGCTACACCTTC.

CDR3 DNA: TGCGCCAGCAGTGAGTCGAGGGGATGGACTAGCGGGAGATCCTCCTCCTACGAGCAGTACTTC. This codes for CASSESRGWTSGRSSSYEQYF. The rearrangement uses TRBV10-2 and TRBJ2-7, with 13 nucleotides matching TRBD2. There are 21 residues in the CDR3. CDR1 is WSHSY and CDR2 is SAAADI in the germline V gene. V shed 0 bases and J 0 bases; nucleotides not matched to a gene: 14.

In this sample, this clone turned up once. The chain carries TRBV29-1 and TRBJ2-7; D is possibly TRBD2 (5 bases). CDR1 is SQVTM and CDR2 is ANQGSEA in the germline V gene. This CDR3 has 12 amino acids. V lost 7 bases, J lost 2 bases, and 12 bases lay in between. CDR3 nucleotide sequence: TGCAGCGCTACTAGGCCGCCCTACGAGCAGTACTTC. Translated: CSATRPPYEQYF.

This chain connects TRBV12-5 to TRBJ2-3, with D tentatively TRBD2 (5 bases). V lost 2 bases and J lost 6, with 18 bases in between. In germline, CDR1 is LGHNT, CDR2 FRNRAP. The CDR3 is made up of 16 amino acids. The CDR3 reads CASGLYGNGYTDTQYF. In nucleotides, the CDR3 is TGTGCTAGTGGTTTGTACGGGAATGGGTACACGGATACGCAGTATTTT.

The rearrangement uses TRBV5-1 and TRBJ2-7; tentatively, D is TRBD1 or TRBD2 (5 bases each). CDR3 length: 12 amino acids. Trimming took 4 bases from V and 3 from J, leaving 8 bases between them. Germline V CDR1 and CDR2: SGHRS, YFSETQ. The CDR3 loop reads CASSRDGYEQYF. The CDR3 nucleotides read TGCGCCAGCAGCCGGGACGGCTACGAGCAGTACTTC.

The chain joins TRBV5-4 to TRBJ1-2; D gene ambiguous. Looked up from germline, CDR1 is SGHNT and CDR2 is YYREEE (reference sequence). V was shortened by 1 base and J by 7 bases, with 11 bases between the two germline ends. This CDR3 comprises 13 residues. The CDR3 is CASSLYLGGGYTF. The CDR3 DNA is TGTGCCAGCAGCTTGTATCTAGGAGGTGGCTACACCTTC. Looking up the rest from reference TRBV5-4 and TRBJ1-2 gives the full variable domain: ETGVTQSPTHLIKTRGQQVTLRCSSQSGHNTVSWYQQALGQGPQFIFQYYREEENGRGNFPPRFSGLQFPNYSSELNVNALELDDSALYLCASSLYLGGGYTFGSGTRLTVV.

This chain uses TRBV6-1 with TRBJ1-1, with TRBD1 matching over 10 bases. Germline V lookup: CDR1 MNHNS, CDR2 SASEGT. CDR3 length: 15 residues. The V segment lost 2 bases and the J segment 4 bases; nucleotides outside the gene matches: 4. The CDR3 protein is CASSERRTGGTEAFF. Written as DNA, the CDR3 is TGTGCCAGCAGTGAAAGAAGGACAGGGGGCACTGAAGCTTTCTTT.

The chain recombines TRBV11-3 with TRBJ1-5, with 7 bases that match TRBD1. Germline CDR1 reads SGHNT; CDR2 reads YENEEA. The CDR3 loop spans 18 amino acids. V shed 3 bases, J shed 0 bases, and the junction held 11 bases outside the gene matches. The chain's CDR3 is CASSLESGTDYSNQPQHF. CDR3 bases: TGTGCCAGCAGCTTGGAGTCCGGGACAGATTATAGCAATCAGCCCCAGCATTTT.

The rearrangement uses TRBV7-2 and TRBJ1-3; D uncertain. This CDR3 contains 13 residues. Trimming stripped 5 bases from V and 4 bases from J, with 9 bases between. CDR1 and CDR2 from the germline V gene are SGHTA and FQGNSA. The DNA of the CDR3 is TGTGCCAGCAGCCAGATGGACGGAAACACCATATATTTT. Amino acid sequence: CASSQMDGNTIYF.

This clone was observed once. This chain joins TRBV27 and TRBJ1-1, with 12 bases fitting TRBD1. The CDR3 is 15 residues long. J gave up 6 bases and V 5 bases, and 7 bases lay outside the gene matches. Germline loops: CDR1 MNHEY, CDR2 SMNVEV (reference sequence). CDR3 nucleotides: TGTGCCAGCAGTCCTAGGGACAGGGGGCTTTCTGAAGCTTTCTTT. Protein product: CASSPRDRGLSEAFF.

This clone has only a few counts. The V and J genes are TRBV2 and TRBJ1-5, with TRBD1 matching over 9 bases. Looked up from germline, CDR1 is SNHLY and CDR2 is FYNNEI. Trimming took 3 bases from V and 7 from J; bases not matched to a gene: 7. The CDR3 has 15 amino acids. The CDR3, as DNA: TGTGCCAGCAGTGACCCCGGACAGGGGCTCCAGCCCCAGCATTTT. Residues: CASSDPGQGLQPQHF. Full variable domain (rest looked up from reference TRBV2 and TRBJ1-5): EPEVTQTPSHQVTQMGQEVILRCVPISNHLYFYWYRQILGQKVEFLVSFYNNEISEKSEIFDDQFSVERPDGSNFTLKIRSTKLEDSAMYFCASSDPGQGLQPQHFGDGTRLSIL.

The chain is built from TRBV11-2 and TRBJ2-7; 9 bases are a match to TRBD2. CDR1 is SGHAT, CDR2 FQNNGV, per germline. The CDR3 loop spans 16 amino acids. V trimming: 6 bases; J trimming: 1 base; junction bases outside the gene matches: 10. CDR3 sequence (DNA): TGTGCCAGCAGTGCTATTAGCGGGAGATGGTCCTACGAGCAGTACTTC. Its protein product is CASSAISGRWSYEQYF.

The chain is built from TRBV7-8 and TRBJ2-7; D possibly corresponds to TRBD2 (5 bases). Germline loops: CDR1 SGHVS, CDR2 FQNEAQ. The germline V and J ends were trimmed by 4 bases and 1 base, with 8 bases remaining between them. This CDR3 is built from 13 residues. As DNA, the CDR3 is TGTGCCAGCAGCTCGGACTGGTCCTACGAGCAGTACTTC. Its translation: CASSSDWSYEQYF.

The rearrangement uses TRBV14 and TRBJ2-7, with D unclear. The V gene lost 1 base and the J gene lost 0 bases, with 13 bases spanning the gap. The germline CDR1 and CDR2 sequences are SGHDN and FVKESK. The CDR3 has 16 amino acids. The CDR3 spells CASSQGLKDSSYEQYF. Here the CDR3 DNA reads TGTGCCAGCAGCCAAGGTCTGAAGGATAGCTCCTACGAGCAGTACTTC.

The V and J genes are TRBV4-3 and TRBJ2-6, with no clear D. The V gene lost 0 bases and the J gene lost 4 bases, with 22 bases spanning the gap. The CDR3 consists of 20 residues. CDR1 LGHNA and CDR2 YSLEER come from the germline V gene. CDR3: CASSQEGSRSSLGGANVLTF. The CDR3 nucleotides read TGCGCCAGCAGCCAAGAAGGGTCGCGGTCCTCCCTCGGCGGGGCCAACGTCCTGACTTTC.

This clone was observed a handful of times. Other DNA sequences of this sample code for an identical CDR3. V gene TRBV4-1 combines with J gene TRBJ1-2; D uncertain. This CDR3 region has 14 residues. V lost 1 base and J 4 bases, leaving 10 bases between the germline ends. CDR1 MGHRA and CDR2 YSYEKL come from the germline V gene. The CDR3 DNA follows: TGCGCCAGCAGCCAAGGGGCTGGGAGCTATGGCTACACCTTC. The encoded protein is CASSQGAGSYGYTF.

This clone was recorded at least ten times. The identical CDR3 is also encoded by other nucleotide sequences in the sample. The genes are TRBV7-9 and TRBJ2-1; D possibly corresponds to TRBD1 (5 bases). This CDR3 has 11 amino acids. The germline V gene has CDR1 SEHNR and CDR2 FQNEAQ (reference sequence). V lost 5 bases, J lost 9 bases, and 8 bases lay in between. CDR3 in amino acids: CASSLDSEQFF. The CDR3 nucleotides are TGTGCCAGCAGCCTAGACAGTGAGCAGTTCTTC.

The chain couples TRBV11-3 to TRBJ1-4; TRBD1 might be the D (5 bases). V was clipped by 5 bases and J by 6 bases, with 16 bases between them. Looked up from germline, CDR1 is SGHNT and CDR2 is YENEEA. The CDR3 runs 15 residues. In DNA form, the CDR3 reads TGTGCCAGCAGCCAAGGGACGGCGTCGGATGAAAAACTGTTTTTT. Its translation is CASSQGTASDEKLFF.

This clone was recorded many times. The rearrangement uses TRBV9 and TRBJ2-1; D may be TRBD2 (5 bases). The CDR3 has 13 amino acids. The V gene's germline CDR1 is SGDLS and CDR2 YYNGEE. Between the trimmed V and J ends, which lost 1 base and 9 bases, there was a span of 11 bases. The DNA for the CDR3 is TGTGCCAGCAGCGTAACCCCAGGAGGTGAGCAGTTCTTC. This translates into CASSVTPGGEQFF.